This TCR beta chain derives from a study of cytomegalovirus exposure and HLA in healthy donors. Study context: A prior analysis found 95 million to 140 million unique TCR beta sequences from approximately 190 million T cells. Whole-study findings and limits: Earlier results showed most TCR beta V segments being productive about 87% or about 30% of the time. For most TCR sequences rarity was the rule, although some public TCRs occurred in many donors.

This clone appeared a few times. Antigen: not known. Deletions cut 3 bases from V and 4 bases from J, with 14 bases between. This CDR3 is 15 amino acids long. The PCR ran on 60 Vbeta and 13 Jbeta primers. Method: immunoSEQ multiplex PCR; TCRdb's copy keeps in-frame clones and lacks some. The sample lists fewer than 200,000 clones, more than 9.5% occurring once. Material for sequencing was PBMCs. The receptor was isolated from a man in his fifties or sixties in good health and CMV-seropositive. J is TRBJ2-1 and V is TRBV5-7, with D perhaps matching TRBD2 (5 bases). TRBV5-7 belongs to the ORF category, with a function that is uncertain. This chain's CDR3 is CASSWTRGGYNEQFF. CDR3 nucleotides: TGTGCCAGCAGCTGGACCAGAGGAGGTTACAATGAGCAGTTCTTC.